The TCR beta chain under discussion was sequenced for a study of cytomegalovirus exposure and HLA in healthy donors. Study-level information: Across around 400 genotyped donors, about 80% landed in the Caucasian-associated ancestry cluster.

Study-level findings and limits: In vitro confirmation showed three CMV-associated chains to be CMV antigen specific. The investigators catalogued 150 to 200 TCR beta chains as cytomegalovirus-associated.

Of note for this clone: Antigen: not known.

V lost 4 bases, J lost 2 bases, and 10 bases lay in between. Germline values: CDR1 SGHDT, CDR2 YYEEEE. This CDR3 region has 13 residues. The PCR contained 60 Vbeta and 13 Jbeta primers. Authors' methods: In a later analysis, of roughly 83 million unique beta chains, 9 million to 11 million appeared in at least two donors. Sequencing was performed with immunoSEQ multiplex PCR; in TCRdb, only in-frame clones are kept and a portion is missing. V, J and clone size are those of that table, while D and trimming were read from the DNA. Of 95,000 to 150,000 clones listed, around 80% were seen once; the top ten hold about a tenth.

The origin of this receptor is a man aged 25-45 years in good health and CMV-seropositive. The sample taken for sequencing was PBMCs. This chain links TRBV5-6 with TRBJ2-7; TRBD1 might be the D (5 bases). In DNA, the CDR3 is TGTGCCAGCAGCCCAGGGTCTACCTACGAGCAGTACTTC. Protein product: CASSPGSTYEQYF.